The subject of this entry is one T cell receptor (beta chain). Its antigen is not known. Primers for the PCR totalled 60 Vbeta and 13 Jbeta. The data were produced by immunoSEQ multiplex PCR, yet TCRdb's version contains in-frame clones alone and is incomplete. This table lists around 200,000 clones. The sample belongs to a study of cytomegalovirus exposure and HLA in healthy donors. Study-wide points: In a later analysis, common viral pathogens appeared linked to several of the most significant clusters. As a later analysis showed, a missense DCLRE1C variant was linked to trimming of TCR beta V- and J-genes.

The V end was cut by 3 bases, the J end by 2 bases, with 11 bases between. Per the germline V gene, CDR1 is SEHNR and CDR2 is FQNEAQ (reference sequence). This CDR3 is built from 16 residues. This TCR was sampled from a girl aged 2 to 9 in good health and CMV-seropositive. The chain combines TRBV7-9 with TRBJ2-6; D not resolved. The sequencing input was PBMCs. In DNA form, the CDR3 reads TGTGCCAGCAGCTTTAGGCGGCTAGCTGGGGCCAACGTCCTGACTTTC. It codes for CASSFRRLAGANVLTF.